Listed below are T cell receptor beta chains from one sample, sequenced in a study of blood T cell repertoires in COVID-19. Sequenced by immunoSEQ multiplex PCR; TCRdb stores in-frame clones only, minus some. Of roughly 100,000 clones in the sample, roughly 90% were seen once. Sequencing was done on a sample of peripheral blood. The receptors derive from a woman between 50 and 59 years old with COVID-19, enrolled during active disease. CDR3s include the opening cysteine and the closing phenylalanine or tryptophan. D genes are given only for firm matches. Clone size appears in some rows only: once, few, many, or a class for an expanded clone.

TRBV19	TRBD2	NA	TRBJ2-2	TGTGCCAGTAGTATTAGCGGGGGGGCCACCGGGGAGCTGTTTTTT	CASSISGGATGELFF
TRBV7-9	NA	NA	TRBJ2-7	TGTGCCAGCAGCTCCCCGGGGGCCTACGAGCAGTACTTC	CASSSPGAYEQYF
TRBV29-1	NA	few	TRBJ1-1	TGCAGCGGAATCAGGGTCCGGGACACTGAAGCTTTCTTT	CSGIRVRDTEAFF
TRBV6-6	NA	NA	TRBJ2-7	TGTGCCAGCAGTTACGCCGGTGATAGCTCCTACGAGCAGTACTTC	CASSYAGDSSYEQYF
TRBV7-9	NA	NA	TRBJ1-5	TGTGCCAGCAGCCTTAGGGAGGGTAATCAGCCCCAGCATTTT	CASSLREGNQPQHF
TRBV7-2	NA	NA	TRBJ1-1	TGTGCCAGCAGCTTAGAGACAGGAATGGGGTATGGGACTGAAGCTTTCTTT	CASSLETGMGYGTEAFF
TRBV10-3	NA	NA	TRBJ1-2	TGTGCCACCGATTCGGGAAGGGATGGCTACACCTTC	CATDSGRDGYTF
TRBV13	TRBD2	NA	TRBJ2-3	TGTGCCAGCAGCCTCCCAAGGGGACTAGCGCTACCAGATACGCAGTATTTT	CASSLPRGLALPDTQYF
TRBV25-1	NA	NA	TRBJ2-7	TGTGCCAGCACCCGGGCAGGGCCCACCTACGAGCAGTACTTC	CASTRAGPTYEQYF
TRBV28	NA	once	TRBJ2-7	TGTGCCAGCAGCACCGCAGGATCGAGCTCCTACGAGCAGTACTTC	CASSTAGSSSYEQYF
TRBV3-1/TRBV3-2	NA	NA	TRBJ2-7	TGTGCCAGCAGCCAACTCCCTTCCTCGGGAGCGGCCTACGAGCAGTACTTC	CASSQLPSSGAAYEQYF
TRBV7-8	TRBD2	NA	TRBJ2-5	TGTGCCAGCAGCTTCGGGCGGGGGGAAAAAGAGACCCAGTACTTC	CASSFGRGEKETQYF
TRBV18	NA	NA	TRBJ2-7	TGTGCCAGCTCACCATCTCAGGGTTACGAGCAGTACTTC	CASSPSQGYEQYF